Listed below are T cell receptor beta chains from one sample, sequenced in a study of shared clonotypes between healthy human individuals. Measured with immunoSEQ multiplex PCR; TCRdb has only the in-frame clones, and not every one. The table lists around 2,000,000 clones, about 93% of them singletons, with more than 1.5% in the top ten. The sample taken for sequencing was naive CD8+ T cells from PBMCs. Receptors originate from a young man in good health. Some clones in this sample may be carry-over from other donors' samples. CDR3s include the opening cysteine and the closing phenylalanine or tryptophan. The order of the fields is D gene, J gene, clone size, V gene, CDR3 protein, CDR3 DNA. The D gene is left open where the match is weak. The size of a clone is reported for some rows only, either as once, few or many, or as a class for expanded clones.

-	TRBJ1-2	few	TRBV6-1	CASSERYYGYTF	TGTGCCAGCAGTGAACGTTACTATGGCTACACCTTC
-	TRBJ2-1	-	TRBV11-2	CASSLSSGTHNEQFF	TGTGCCAGCAGCTTATCGAGCGGAACCCACAATGAGCAGTTCTTC
TRBD1	TRBJ2-7	-	TRBV6-5	CASSPGQSYEQYF	TGTGCCAGCAGTCCGGGACAGTCCTACGAGCAGTACTTC
-	TRBJ2-1	few	TRBV27	CASSLGDEQFF	TGTGCCAGCAGTTTGGGGGATGAGCAGTTCTTC
TRBD1	TRBJ1-1	few	TRBV4-1	CASSPATGRNTEAFF	TGCGCCAGCAGCCCCGCGACAGGGCGGAACACTGAAGCTTTCTTT
-	TRBJ2-7	-	TRBV11-2	CASSPDLPYEQYF	TGTGCCAGTTCGCCGGATCTCCCTTACGAGCAGTACTTC
TRBD2	TRBJ2-7	-	TRBV27	CATTIGRSGGIWEQYF	TGTGCCACCACAATTGGGCGTAGCGGGGGGATCTGGGAGCAGTACTTC
TRBD1	TRBJ1-5	-	TRBV5-3	CARSSGQGREEPQHF	TGTGCCAGAAGCTCGGGACAGGGGAGAGAGGAGCCCCAGCATTTT
-	TRBJ2-3	-	TRBV27	CASRKADSLTDTQYF	TGTGCCAGCAGGAAAGCGGATAGCCTCACAGATACGCAGTATTTT
-	TRBJ2-7	-	TRBV11-1	CASSPPVPGRGYEQYF	TGTGCCAGCAGCCCCCCTGTCCCAGGGCGTGGGTACGAGCAGTACTTC
-	TRBJ2-2	-	TRBV7-9	CASSLDSASTTGELFF	TGTGCCAGCAGCTTAGATTCGGCGTCAACCACCGGGGAGCTGTTTTTT
-	TRBJ2-5	once	TRBV19	CASSPRPFAGQETQYF	TGTGCCAGTAGTCCTAGACCCTTTGCGGGACAAGAGACCCAGTACTTC
TRBD2	TRBJ2-5	-	TRBV5-6	CASSLVTSGLRETQYF	TGTGCCAGCAGCTTGGTGACTAGCGGGTTAAGGGAGACCCAGTACTTC
TRBD2	TRBJ2-7	-	TRBV7-6	CASSLVAGVRYEQYF	TGTGCCAGCAGCTTAGTCGCGGGAGTCCGCTACGAGCAGTACTTC
-	TRBJ1-1	once	TRBV19	CASSITGLGWNTEAFF	TGTGCCAGTAGTATTACCGGATTGGGTTGGAACACTGAAGCTTTCTTT
-	TRBJ2-1	-	TRBV28	CASSTRYLSYNEQFF	TGTGCCAGCAGTACCCGATATCTCTCCTACAATGAGCAGTTCTTC
-	TRBJ2-3	-	TRBV27	CASRTPDTQYF	TGTGCCAGCAGAACCCCAGATACGCAGTATTTT
-	TRBJ2-7	-	TRBV27	CATSNLKLLPYEQYF	TGTGCCACTTCAAATCTCAAACTTCTCCCTTACGAGCAGTACTTC
-	TRBJ1-6	-	TRBV7-9	CASSLDGYPWTLHF	TGTGCCAGCAGCCTTGACGGATACCCCTGGACCCTCCACTTT
-	TRBJ2-2	-	TRBV5-1	CASSLPTGTANTGELFF	TGCGCCAGCAGCCTTCCGACCGGGACGGCGAACACCGGGGAGCTGTTTTTT
TRBD1	TRBJ1-2	-	TRBV29-1	CSVEDPDRLGYGYTF	TGCAGCGTTGAAGATCCGGACAGGCTGGGCTATGGCTACACCTTC
-	TRBJ1-1	few	TRBV11-2	CASSSTLNTEAFF	TGTGCCAGCAGCTCCACACTGAACACTGAAGCTTTCTTT
TRBD1	TRBJ1-5	once	TRBV19	CASTLTTGGFYQPQHF	TGTGCCAGTACTCTAACGACAGGGGGTTTCTATCAGCCCCAGCATTTT
-	TRBJ2-5	-	TRBV11-2	CAVLLGRAGETQYF	TGTGCCGTCCTCCTAGGAAGGGCTGGGGAGACCCAGTACTTC
-	TRBJ1-1	-	TRBV9	CASSVDGDPGLGTEAFF	TGTGCCAGCAGCGTAGATGGGGATCCCGGATTGGGCACTGAAGCTTTCTTT
-	TRBJ2-1	-	TRBV27	CASSFRGYNEQFF	TGTGCCAGCAGTTTCCGAGGGTACAATGAGCAGTTCTTC
TRBD1	TRBJ2-1	-	TRBV9	CASSVPGTGVWNEQFF	TGTGCCAGCAGCGTACCCGGGACAGGGGTTTGGAATGAGCAGTTCTTC
TRBD2	TRBJ2-2	-	TRBV4-3	CASSPLTGGRHTGELFF	TGCGCCAGCAGCCCACTGACTGGCGGGAGGCACACCGGGGAGCTGTTTTTT
-	TRBJ1-5	-	TRBV9	CASSPSGGTNQPQHF	TGTGCCAGCAGCCCCTCGGGTGGGACAAACCAGCCCCAGCATTTT
TRBD2	TRBJ2-5	-	TRBV19	CASTASGSILETQYF	TGTGCAAGTACGGCTAGCGGGAGTATATTAGAGACCCAGTACTTC
-	TRBJ2-7	-	TRBV25-1	CASSEPSAFHYEQYF	TGTGCCAGCAGTGAGCCATCCGCATTCCATTACGAGCAGTACTTC
TRBD1	TRBJ1-4	-	TRBV7-9	CASSLWDRGVDEKLFF	TGTGCCAGCAGCTTATGGGACAGGGGGGTGGATGAAAAACTGTTTTTT
-	TRBJ1-5	-	TRBV4-1	CASSQAGRGNQPQHF	TGCGCCAGCAGCCAAGCAGGCCGGGGCAATCAGCCCCAGCATTTT
-	TRBJ2-3	-	TRBV6-6	CASSYFAGATDTQYF	TGTGCCAGCAGTTACTTTGCGGGGGCCACAGATACGCAGTATTTT
-	TRBJ1-5	-	TRBV6-4	CASSLNQPQHF	TGTGCCAGCAGTCTCAATCAGCCCCAGCATTTT
TRBD2	TRBJ2-7	-	TRBV27	CASSSLGGTDHYEQYF	TGTGCCAGCAGTTCTCTGGGGGGGACGGACCACTACGAGCAGTACTTC
-	TRBJ1-1	-	TRBV28	CASSLGGPFNTEAFF	TGTGCCAGCAGTTTGGGGGGACCCTTTAACACTGAAGCTTTCTTT
-	TRBJ2-7	-	TRBV27	CASSFSQKYEQYF	TGTGCCAGCAGTTTTAGTCAGAAATACGAGCAGTACTTC
-	TRBJ2-7	-	TRBV27	CASSLLFNSYEQYF	TGTGCCAGCAGTTTACTCTTCAACTCCTACGAGCAGTACTTC
TRBD1	TRBJ2-7	-	TRBV14	CASSQRFGTGVEQYF	TGTGCCAGCAGCCAAAGGTTCGGGACAGGGGTCGAGCAGTACTTC
-	TRBJ2-3	-	TRBV7-9	CASSVELDTDTQYF	TGTGCCAGCAGCGTAGAACTCGACACAGATACGCAGTATTTT
TRBD1	TRBJ2-7	-	TRBV15	CATSREGQGVHEQYF	TGTGCCACCAGCAGAGAAGGACAGGGGGTCCACGAGCAGTACTTC
TRBD2	TRBJ2-7	-	TRBV7-2	CASSPRAREGAEQYF	TGTGCCAGCAGCCCTAGGGCGCGGGAGGGAGCCGAGCAGTACTTC
TRBD1	TRBJ1-1	-	TRBV28	CASSPPGTDNTEAFF	TGTGCCAGCAGTCCCCCCGGGACAGACAACACTGAAGCTTTCTTT
-	TRBJ2-7	-	TRBV30	CAWTPLGSYEQYF	TGTGCCTGGACCCCCCTCGGCTCCTACGAGCAGTACTTC
TRBD1	TRBJ1-2	-	TRBV7-2	CASSERGQGPYGYTF	TGTGCCAGCAGCGAGAGGGGACAGGGGCCCTATGGCTACACCTTC
-	TRBJ2-3	-	TRBV6-1	CASSESVRVSTDTQYF	TGTGCCAGCAGTGAATCGGTCCGGGTCAGCACAGATACGCAGTATTTT
-	TRBJ1-5	-	TRBV15	CATSRASGLQPQHF	TGTGCCACCAGCAGAGCGTCGGGTCTCCAGCCCCAGCATTTT
-	TRBJ2-3	-	TRBV9	CASSVVVGKADTQYF	TGTGCCAGCAGCGTAGTAGTGGGAAAGGCAGATACGCAGTATTTT
-	TRBJ1-3	once	TRBV7-9	CASRTAGPGNTIYF	TGTGCCAGCAGGACGGCAGGGCCTGGAAACACCATATATTTT
-	TRBJ2-1	-	TRBV29-1	CSAGLNEQFF	TGCAGCGCAGGGCTAAATGAGCAGTTCTTC
-	TRBJ1-5	-	TRBV7-8	CASSAPGGVRNQPQHF	TGTGCCAGCAGCGCCCCGGGAGGGGTTCGGAATCAGCCCCAGCATTTT
-	TRBJ1-1	-	TRBV9	CASSVGGWTEAFF	TGTGCCAGCAGCGTAGGGGGGTGGACTGAAGCTTTCTTT
-	TRBJ1-5	-	TRBV6-1	CASSEAVGPVQPQHF	TGTGCCAGCAGTGAAGCTGTAGGGCCCGTTCAGCCCCAGCATTTT
TRBD1	TRBJ2-7	-	TRBV15	CATSSDDRGSYEQYF	TGTGCCACCAGCAGTGATGACAGGGGGTCCTACGAGCAGTACTTC
TRBD1	TRBJ2-7	-	TRBV15	CATSLRDSYEQYF	TGTGCCACCAGCCTTCGGGACAGCTACGAGCAGTACTTC
-	TRBJ2-1	-	TRBV5-4	CASTSARGRDNEQFF	TGTGCCAGCACCTCCGCGCGGGGTCGGGACAATGAGCAGTTCTTC